Given below is one T cell receptor beta chain in context. Its target antigen remains unknown. Nothing much larger sits one base from this clone, and base qualities are not available. The cohort consisted of some 670 healthy bone marrow donors. At the time of sampling, every cohort member was nominally healthy, though immune exposures that went unrecorded were likely present. The donor tested CMV seronegative and was one of the 352 seronegative cohort members. A peripheral blood sample was provided by each donor, and peripheral blood mononuclear cells were used for TCR beta sequencing. Genomic DNA was extracted from the blood cell samples with the Qiagen DNeasy Blood Extraction Kit. The CDR3 holds 13 amino acids from the cysteine to the phenylalanine. Left in the record is the CDR3 DNA by itself, 39 bases read in frame from the first base. V is clipped by 5 bases and J by 0 bases, and the sequence between their germline boundaries is 7 bases long. The CDR1 and CDR2 encoded by the germline V gene (reference sequence) are SEHNR and FQNEAQ.

The library was produced with the immunoSEQ multiplex PCR assay. For the multiplex PCR, a mixture combining 60 forward primers for TCR Vbeta segments and 13 reverse primers for TCR Jbeta segments was used. Amplification of the CDR3 region of rearranged TCR beta genes was performed with a multiplex PCR assay on genomic DNA. The amplified TCR beta libraries were sequenced on the Illumina HiSeq System as 87-base-pair reads. The original pipeline was this. A later analysis counted some 80 million unique TCR beta chains across the 500 to 850 repertoires, and roughly 11 million of these chains were shared by at least two donors. A nearest-neighbor algorithm error-corrected the raw reads and collapsed the reads into unique sequences, merging closely related sequences to remove PCR and sequencing errors. CDR3 sequences were aligned to IMGT reference sequences to assign V, D and J gene segments. For a sequence to be retained, at least a six-nucleotide match to both a V gene segment and a J gene segment was required. A rearrangement was called productive if the CDR3 had no stop codons and remained in frame with V and J, and every other rearrangement was called non-productive. CDR3 was defined according to IMGT convention as the region running from the second conserved V-encoded cysteine to the conserved J-encoded phenylalanine. The earlier analysis of fewer than 750 of the donors excluded sequences that lacked an unambiguous match to a single V gene segment. An earlier analysis of about 600 of the donors called V segments functional above 56.7% productive rearrangements and segregating when the between-donor standard deviation exceeded 5%. A statistical classification framework was developed to diagnose cytomegalovirus status using the catalog of TCR beta chain sequences. In a later analysis, TCR nucleotide sequences were compared against IMGT/GENE-DB human TR gene sequences so that V and J genes could be assigned. In a later analysis, CDR3 sequences and most-parsimonious VDJ recombination scenarios were assigned using the TCRdist pipeline. In a later analysis, every TCR beta chain was defined by the combination of its CDR3 amino acid sequence and its V-gene family, and reads without a unique V-gene family were dropped. A later analysis removed 550 to 700 highly shared, low-generation-probability nucleotide sequences to deal with suspected cross-contamination and a sequencing artifact. A later analysis calculated a clonal expansion index for each public chain from normalized within-repertoire ranks of inferred template counts. A later analysis computed generation probabilities with a VDJ recombination model fitted to out-of-frame rearrangements, and checked the results against IGoR. In a later analysis, TCR-TCR, TCR-HLA and TCR-CMV co-occurrence was scored with hypergeometric tests, and a repertoire-size bias correction was applied to TCR pairs. In a later analysis, false discovery rates were estimated by permuting HLA or CMV assignments 20 times. In a later analysis, co-occurring TCRs were grouped using DBSCAN, and TCRdist sequence similarity was added for clustering within HLA-allele-positive subsets. Repertoires with fewer than 30,000 or more than 120,000 public chains were left out of co-occurrence clustering, as were five repertoires with anomalous nucleotide sharing. TCRdb stores this immuneACCESS table with in-frame sequences only. Part of the clones is absent; in the studies checked, under half of the shortfall reflects unresolved V genes, and no reason is known for the rest. The V and J calls and clone size are taken from that table; D and trimming were inferred from the DNA. The sample table contains 150,000 to 200,000 clones; only one count was recorded for roughly four fifths of them. The ten top clones hold approximately 2% of the sample.

These data belong to a study of cytomegalovirus exposure and HLA in healthy donors (dated by TCRdb to the late 2010s). With respect to the entire study: According to an earlier analysis of several hundred of the donors, 150 million to 200 million T cells yielded some 120 million unique TCR beta sequences and approximately 280 Gb of sequence data. An early release covering 550 to 700 HLA-typed donors comprised 300 to 350 gigabases of sequencing data and 85 million or so unique TCR sequences. Among the roughly 400 genotyped donors, approximately 76% belonged to the genetic ancestry cluster associated with self-reported Caucasian donors. The study aimed to test whether cataloging public T cell receptors could reveal signatures of past pathogen exposure. The study profiled the T cell repertoires of approximately 700 subjects by immunosequencing and related them to cytomegalovirus serostatus. Besides the first cohort of hundreds of subjects, a separate validation cohort made up of 95 to 150 different subjects was used. The study combined high-throughput TCR immunosequencing, statistical association of individual TCRs with disease status, and machine learning to predict cytomegalovirus infection status. In a later analysis, previously published TCR beta repertoires from 600 to 850 donors were re-analyzed and high-resolution HLA genotyping was added so that TCR occurrence patterns could be studied. Rather than using new phenotypic data, the later analysis identified candidate immune exposures from TCR beta sequences and from how often those sequences occurred across donors. An earlier analysis of approximately 500 of the donors applied high-throughput TCR beta sequencing to assess whether each TCR beta V gene segment acted as functional or pseudogenic. Alongside the repertoire data, information on donor age, sex, ethnicity and CMV serostatus was compiled. In a later genetic analysis, genome-wide SNP genotypes for about three fifths of the roughly 670 donors were used, and that subset was treated as a discovery cohort. Every discovery cohort repertoire had been produced on one sequencing platform. Both class I and class II loci were covered by HLA typing, at four-digit resolution. Typing coverage differed by locus: A, B, C, DRB1 and DQB1 were typed in about 620-630 donors, DQA1 in 522, DPA1 in over 600, and DPB1 in approximately 450. About five DR-DQ haplotypes were treated as single units for association and clustering because of strong linkage in the cohort. On average, about 200,000 unique TCR beta nucleotide sequences were sequenced per donor among roughly 430 genotyped donors of the cohort, with around 19% of those sequences being non-productive.

General findings and caveats noted by the study authors: It was suggested by the authors that the approach could potentially be generalized to other disease states and immunological phenotypes. In a later analysis, the rate of TCR association differed among HLA loci, with DRB1 alleles having the most associated TCRs and HLA-C alleles having the fewest. In a later genetic analysis, fewer N-insertions in productive TCRs were reported among donors in an Asian-associated ancestry cluster than the approximately 630-donor mean. In a later analysis, around 15,000 TCR beta sequences were associated with specific HLA alleles at a false discovery rate of 0.05. HLA typing was unavailable for some donors at each locus, so association tests used only the typed subset. In an earlier analysis of 587 of the donors, most TCR beta V segments appeared in productive rearrangements about 87% or about 30% of the time, broadly matching IMGT annotations. A further reported finding was that TCR beta sequences accurately predicted the HLA-A and HLA-B alleles for most subjects in the first cohort. Some IMGT-functional V segments, including TRBV6-2 and TRBV6-3, could not be told apart with the 87-base-pair reads, so those segments were excluded. In this cohort, only TCR beta chains were sequenced, and detectable features were limited by the absence of alpha or paired-chain data. In a later analysis, most CMV-associated TCR beta chains were found to appear HLA-restricted, with HLA associations seemingly driven largely by CMV exposure. Presence/absence analyses assumed roughly uniform sequencing depth across donors, an assumption that may not hold. In a later analysis, several top co-occurrence clusters were reported to appear linked to parvovirus B19, influenza, CMV and Epstein-Barr virus. Most TCR sequences were seen in very few donors, while some public TCRs were found in many individuals. A few of the identified cytomegalovirus-associated TCR beta chains were confirmed in vitro to be specific for cytomegalovirus antigens. A group of highly shared sequence variants was considered likely to be a technical artifact of the sequencing pipeline. The classifier was reported to diagnose cytomegalovirus status with high specificity and sensitivity in both the original cohort and the validation cohort. In a later analysis, HLA-associated TCR beta chains were found to be more clonally expanded and to have lower generation probabilities than equally common non-associated chains. Seventeen rarely observed V segments, including chromosome 9 orphons, were excluded from the earlier analysis of approximately 500 of the donors because counts were too low. The only immune exposure information available for the cohort was CMV serostatus. Assigning TCR associations to individual alleles was difficult when HLA alleles, especially DR and DQ, strongly co-occurred. A later genetic analysis associated a missense DCLRE1C variant with V-gene and J-gene trimming of TCR beta chains, and an independent cohort replicated the association. Correlated functional status among segregating V segments might reflect linkage disequilibrium, but an unknown experimental factor could not be ruled out. A total of fewer than 200 TCR beta chains were listed by the study as associated with cytomegalovirus.

The chain is made from TRBV7-9 and TRBJ1-2, with no confidently assigned D gene. Sequenced material: PBMCs. The TCR originated in a man between 25 and 39 years old in good health and CMV-seronegative. The CDR3 protein: CASSGSPNYGYTF. The nucleotide sequence reads as follows: TGTGCCAGCAGCGGGAGCCCTAACTATGGCTACACCTTC.